A selection of T cell receptor beta chains follows, all from one sample in a study of cytomegalovirus exposure and HLA in healthy donors. Profiled with immunoSEQ multiplex PCR; TCRdb holds only in-frame clones, not every one. This sample has 170,000 or so clones; roughly 80% occur once, and the top ten carry more than 4%. Material for sequencing was PBMCs. The receptors were sampled from a man aged 18 to 29 in good health and CMV-seronegative. CDR3s include the opening cysteine and the closing phenylalanine or tryptophan.

TRBJ2-3 | TRBV28 | CASSTGDTQYF
TRBJ2-7 | TRBV14 | CASSQERGRGPVVYEQYF
TRBJ2-5 | TRBV2 | CASSKQGGLETQYF
TRBJ1-6 | TRBV27 | CASSGGDYNSPLHF
TRBJ2-3 | TRBV27 | CASSLISGGNTQYF
TRBJ2-7 | TRBV11-2 | CASRYGVNEQYF
TRBJ1-1 | TRBV5-6 | CASSLGRNTEAFF
TRBJ2-7 | TRBV6-5 | CASSYSDVRGSYEQYF
TRBJ1-2 | TRBV5-6 | CASSLGMGAPNYGYTF
TRBJ1-6 | TRBV7-2 | CASSLRGLINSPLHF
TRBJ2-7 | TRBV15 | CATSRTPYPYEQYF
TRBJ2-4 | TRBV14 | CASSQEYGAKNIQYF
TRBJ1-5 | TRBV6-6 | CASSYSVGQINQPQHF
TRBJ2-7 | TRBV6-5 | CASSYGSVWVYEQYF
TRBJ1-5 | TRBV7-6 | CASSGTGSQPQHF
TRBJ2-3 | TRBV6-1 | CASRIAGADTQYF
TRBJ2-7 | TRBV29-1 | CSVLDRTLGEQYF
TRBJ2-7 | TRBV20-1 | CSARDGYEQYF
TRBJ1-2 | TRBV6-5 | CASSYSQGAGGYGYTF
TRBJ2-3 | TRBV7-2 | CASSYLGTSSTDTQYF
TRBJ2-3 | TRBV19 | CASSIGSAPDTQYF
TRBJ2-5 | TRBV6-4 | CASSVRDGTGETQYF
TRBJ2-1 | TRBV6-5 | CASSYSRTRNEQFF
TRBJ2-1 | TRBV7-9 | CASSPRVGATARNEQFF
TRBJ1-3 | TRBV7-2 | CASSARDSSGNTIYF
TRBJ2-3 | TRBV5-1 | CASSLAVGTSGGPTYF
TRBJ2-7 | TRBV7-2 | CASSLVSESSYEQYF
TRBJ2-1 | TRBV27 | CASSSLGGIHEQFF
TRBJ2-1 | TRBV4-2 | CASSQASGYYNEQFF
TRBJ1-2 | TRBV9 | CASRRSDGYTF
TRBJ2-1 | TRBV28 | CASSPGGSVNEQFF
TRBJ2-1 | TRBV18 | CASSEREGHNNEQFF
TRBJ1-1 | TRBV6-4 | CASRPGQSNTEAFF
TRBJ2-7 | TRBV11-2 | CASSSQDPSGDEQYF
TRBJ2-7 | TRBV6-5 | CASGTGTARQQYF
TRBJ2-4 | TRBV27 | CASSGTGGLIQYF
TRBJ2-7 | TRBV12-5 | CASGLVTGPIEQYF
TRBJ2-1 | TRBV27 | CASSLAGTHNEQFF
TRBJ1-2 | TRBV11-1 | CASSGDRGGYTF
TRBJ2-1 | TRBV7-6 | CASSSIRGSSYNEQFF
TRBJ2-2 | TRBV5-4 | CASSLAGTGELFF
TRBJ2-7 | TRBV5-4 | CASSADRGYEQYF